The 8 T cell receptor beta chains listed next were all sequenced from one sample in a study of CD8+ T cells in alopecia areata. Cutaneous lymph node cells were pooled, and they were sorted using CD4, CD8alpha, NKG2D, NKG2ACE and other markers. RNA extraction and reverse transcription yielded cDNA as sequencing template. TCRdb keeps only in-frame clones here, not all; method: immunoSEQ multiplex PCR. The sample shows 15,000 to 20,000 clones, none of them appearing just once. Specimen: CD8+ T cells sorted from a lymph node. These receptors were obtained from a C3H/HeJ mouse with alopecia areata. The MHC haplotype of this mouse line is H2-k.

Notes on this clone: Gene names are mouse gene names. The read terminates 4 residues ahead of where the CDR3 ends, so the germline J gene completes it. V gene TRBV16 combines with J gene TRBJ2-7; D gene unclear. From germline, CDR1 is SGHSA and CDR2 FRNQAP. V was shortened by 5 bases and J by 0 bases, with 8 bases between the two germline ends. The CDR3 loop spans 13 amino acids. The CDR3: CASSPHSSYEQYF. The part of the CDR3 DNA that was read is TGTGCAAGCAGCCCCCATAGCTCCTAT.

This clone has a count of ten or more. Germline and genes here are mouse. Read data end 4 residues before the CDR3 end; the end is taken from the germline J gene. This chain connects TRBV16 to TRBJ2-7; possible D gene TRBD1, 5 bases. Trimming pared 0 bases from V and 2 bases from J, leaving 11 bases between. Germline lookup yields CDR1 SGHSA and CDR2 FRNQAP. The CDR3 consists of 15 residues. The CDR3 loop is CASSLDKGGAYEQYF. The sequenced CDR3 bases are TGTGCAAGCAGCTTAGATAAGGGAGGGGCCTAT.

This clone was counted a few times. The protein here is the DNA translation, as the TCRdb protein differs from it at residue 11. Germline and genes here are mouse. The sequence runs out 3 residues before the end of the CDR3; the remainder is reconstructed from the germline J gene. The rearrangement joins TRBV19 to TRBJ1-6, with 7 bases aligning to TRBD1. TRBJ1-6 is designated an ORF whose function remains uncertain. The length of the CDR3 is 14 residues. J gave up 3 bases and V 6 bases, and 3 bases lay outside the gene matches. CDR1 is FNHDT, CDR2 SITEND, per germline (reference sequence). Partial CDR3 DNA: TGTGCCAGCACTAGGGACAGCTATAATTCGCCC. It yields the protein CASTRDSYNSP. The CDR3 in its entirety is CASTRDSYNSPLYF.

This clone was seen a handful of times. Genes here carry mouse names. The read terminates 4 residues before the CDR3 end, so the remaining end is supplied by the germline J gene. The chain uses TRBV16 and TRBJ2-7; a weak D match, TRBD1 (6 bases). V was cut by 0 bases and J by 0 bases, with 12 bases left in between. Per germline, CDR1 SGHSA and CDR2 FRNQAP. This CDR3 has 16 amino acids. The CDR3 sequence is CASSLDSGQFSYEQYF. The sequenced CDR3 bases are TGTGCAAGCAGCTTAGATTCGGGACAATTCTCCTAT.

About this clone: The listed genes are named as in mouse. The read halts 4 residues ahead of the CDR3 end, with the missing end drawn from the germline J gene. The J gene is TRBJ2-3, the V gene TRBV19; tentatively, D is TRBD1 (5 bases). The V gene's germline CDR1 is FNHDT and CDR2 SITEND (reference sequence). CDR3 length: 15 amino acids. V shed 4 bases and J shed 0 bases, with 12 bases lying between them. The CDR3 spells CASSLQGSSAETLYF. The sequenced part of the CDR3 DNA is TGTGCCAGCAGTCTCCAGGGCTCTAGTGCAGAA.

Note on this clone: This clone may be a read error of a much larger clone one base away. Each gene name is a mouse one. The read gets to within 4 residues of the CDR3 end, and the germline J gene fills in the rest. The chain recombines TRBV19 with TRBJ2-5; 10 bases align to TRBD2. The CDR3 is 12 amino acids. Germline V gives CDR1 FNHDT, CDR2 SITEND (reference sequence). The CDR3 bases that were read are TGTGCCAGCAGGGACTGGGGGGAC. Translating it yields CASRDWGD. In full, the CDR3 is CASRDWGDTQYF.

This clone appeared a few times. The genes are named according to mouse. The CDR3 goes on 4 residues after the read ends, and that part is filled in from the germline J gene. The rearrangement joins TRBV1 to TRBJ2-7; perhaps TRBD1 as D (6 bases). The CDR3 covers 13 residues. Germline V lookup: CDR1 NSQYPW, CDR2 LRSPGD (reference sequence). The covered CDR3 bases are TGCACCTGCAGTGCCCCGGGACATTAT. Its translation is CTCSAPGHY. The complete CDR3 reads CTCSAPGHYEQYF. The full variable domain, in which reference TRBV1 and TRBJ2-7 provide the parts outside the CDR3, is VTLLEQNPRWRLVPRGQAVNLRCILKNSQYPWMSWYQQDLQKQLQWLFTLRSPGDKEVKSLPGADYLATRVTDTELRLQVANMSQGRTLYCTCSAPGHYEQYFGPGTRLTVL.

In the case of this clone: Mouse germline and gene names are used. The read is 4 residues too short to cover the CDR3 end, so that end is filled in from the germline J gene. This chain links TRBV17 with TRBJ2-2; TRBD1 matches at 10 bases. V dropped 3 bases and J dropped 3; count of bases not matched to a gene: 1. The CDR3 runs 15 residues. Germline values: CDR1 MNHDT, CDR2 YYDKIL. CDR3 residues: CASSSDRGHTGQLYF. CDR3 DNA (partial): TGTGCTAGCAGTAGCGACAGGGGGCACACCGGG. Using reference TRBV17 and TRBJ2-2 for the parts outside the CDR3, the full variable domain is DTTVKQNPRYKLARVGKPVNLICSQTMNHDTMYWYQKKPNQAPKLLLFYYDKILNREADTFEKFQSSRPNNSFCSLYIGSAGLEYSAMYLCASSSDRGHTGQLYFGEGSKLTVL.